Presented here are 15 T cell receptor beta chains from one specimen sequenced in a study of beta chain features in type 1 diabetes (dated by TCRdb to the late 2010s). The library was obtained by the immunoSEQ multiplex PCR assay. All of the isolated RNA was reverse transcribed with the High Capacity cDNA Reverse Transcription Kit, so expressed TCRB transcripts were sequenced. Not all clones reach the TCRdb copy of this immuneACCESS table, which keeps in-frame sequences only. Checked studies attribute under half of the gap to unresolved V genes and leave the rest unexplained. In all, the sample holds around 150,000 clones, and about 7.1% of those were seen once. Of the sample, 1.3% to 1.5% is held by the ten largest clones. Sequenced input: central memory CD4+ T cells from blood. All receptors derive from a woman in her 30s in good health.

The V and J genes are TRBV5-6 and TRBJ2-3, with TRBD2 matching over 11 bases. This CDR3 is 18 amino acids long. The ends lost 1 base at V and 5 bases at J; junction bases unmatched: 12. The germline V gene encodes CDR1 SGHDT and CDR2 YYEEEE. The CDR3 loop reads CASSLSRDLLAGEDTQYF. The CDR3 nucleotides are TGTGCCAGCAGCTTGTCCCGAGATCTACTAGCGGGAGAAGATACGCAGTATTTT.

This clone has just a few counts. V gene TRBV28 combines with J gene TRBJ2-5; D gene ambiguous. Germline V gives CDR1 MDHEN, CDR2 SYDVKM. The CDR3 has 14 residues. Trimming shortened V by 2 bases and J by 1 base, and 8 bases separated the two germline ends. The CDR3 region has the DNA TGTGCCAGCAGTTTAATACCTACCCAAGAGACCCAGTACTTC. This encodes CASSLIPTQETQYF.

This clone was counted at least ten times. The chain carries TRBV10-3 and TRBJ2-7; the match to TRBD1 covers 9 bases. CDR3 length equals 14 residues. Germline loops: CDR1 ENHRY, CDR2 SYGVKD. With V trimmed by 6 bases and J by 3 bases, 6 bases remained unmatched. In DNA form, the CDR3 reads TGTGCCATCAGAGGCGGGACAGGGAGCTACGAGCAGTACTTC. It codes for CAIRGGTGSYEQYF.

There are a few counts of this clone. J is TRBJ1-2 and V is TRBV11-2; 8 nucleotides line up with TRBD1. V shed 5 bases and J 7 bases; nucleotides not matched to a gene: 9. The CDR3 sequence is 14 residues long. CDR1 and CDR2 from the germline V gene are SGHAT and FQNNGV. The chain's CDR3 is CASSPGTGQVGYTF. The CDR3 coding sequence is TGTGCCAGCAGCCCGGGGACAGGTCAAGTTGGCTACACCTTC.

This chain's CDR3 is CASSVGPHGNTIYF. CDR3 coding DNA: TGTGCCAGCAGCGTAGGGCCCCATGGAAACACCATATATTTT. The V and J genes are TRBV9 and TRBJ1-3; D is unresolved. Trimming pared 0 bases from V and 3 bases from J, leaving 7 bases between. CDR1 is SGDLS and CDR2 is YYNGEE in the germline V gene. The CDR3 covers 14 residues.

The chain links TRBV7-3 to TRBJ1-2, with 8 bases that match TRBD1. CDR1 and CDR2 (germline): SGHTA, FQGTGA. The trim removed 5 bases at V and 3 bases at J, leaving 2 bases unmatched. The CDR3 consists of 13 residues. CDR3 coding DNA: TGTGCCAGCAGCCCAGGGGGCCACTATGGCTACACCTTC. Amino acid sequence: CASSPGGHYGYTF.

V gene TRBV2 combines with J gene TRBJ2-7, with D possibly being TRBD1 (6 bases). V shed 4 bases and J shed 5 bases, with 12 bases lying between them. Looked up from germline, CDR1 is SNHLY and CDR2 is FYNNEI. The CDR3 is made up of 13 amino acids. In DNA, the CDR3 is TGTGCCAGCAGTGGAGAGGACAGCCACGAGCAGTACTTC. Its translation: CASSGEDSHEQYF.

This clone appeared many times. The sample holds other DNA sequences that translate to the same CDR3. V and J are TRBV15 and TRBJ1-4; 9 bases are shared with TRBD1. The germline CDR1 and CDR2 sequences are LNHNV and YYDKDF (reference sequence). With 3 bases clipped from V and 5 bases from J, the junction kept 1 base outside the gene matches. The CDR3 has 14 amino acids. CDR3 protein: CATSRGQGNEKLFF. The CDR3 nucleotides read TGTGCCACCAGCAGGGGACAGGGAAATGAAAAACTGTTTTTT.

This clone has a handful of counts. The J gene is TRBJ2-3, the V gene TRBV5-8, with 7 bases identical to TRBD1. The CDR3 contains 16 residues. The V segment lost 1 base and the J segment 3 bases; nucleotides outside the gene matches: 8. CDR1 is SGHTS, CDR2 YDEGEE, per germline. The CDR3 here is CASSLLSLRGTDTQYF. The CDR3 nucleotides read TGTGCCAGCAGCTTGCTAAGCCTCAGGGGGACAGATACGCAGTATTTT.

This clone was seen more than once but under ten times. The chain employs TRBV6-1 and TRBJ1-1; TRBD1 might be the D (5 bases). Germline V gene lookup returns CDR1 MNHNS and CDR2 SASEGT. Trimming pared 2 bases from V and 11 bases from J, leaving 12 bases between. This CDR3 is 12 amino acids long. The CDR3, as DNA: TGTGCCAGCAGTGAACAGGGCCTGAGGGCTTTCTTT. This gives the protein CASSEQGLRAFF.

The table lists this clone with a few counts. The genes are TRBV28 and TRBJ2-1, with D possibly TRBD2 on 7 matching bases. Germline CDR1 is MDHEN and CDR2 is SYDVKM. CDR3 length equals 13 residues. The V end was cut by 6 bases, the J end by 6 bases, with 12 bases between. CDR3 region: CASRLGGPNEQFF. For the CDR3, the DNA is TGTGCCAGCAGGCTGGGGGGGCCCAATGAGCAGTTCTTC.

This clone came up a few times. J is TRBJ1-3 and V is TRBV28; D is possibly TRBD1 (6 bases). Trimming removed 4 bases from V and 0 bases from J, with 13 bases in between. In germline, CDR1 is MDHEN, CDR2 SYDVKM. The CDR3 extends over 16 amino acids. The CDR3 DNA reads as TGTGCCAGCAGTTCACCGACAGGCTCCTCTGGAAACACCATATATTTT. Translated: CASSSPTGSSGNTIYF.

J is TRBJ2-2 and V is TRBV2, with D possibly matching TRBD2 (6 bases). The CDR3 length is 14 residues. From germline, CDR1 is SNHLY and CDR2 FYNNEI. Trimming left V 11 bases short and J 1 base short, with 14 bases between. CDR3 residues: CACHGTGNTGELFF. CDR3 in DNA: TGTGCCTGCCACGGGACTGGGAACACCGGGGAGCTGTTTTTT.

This rearrangement joins TRBV25-1 to TRBJ1-5; D may be TRBD1 (6 bases). Trimming took 6 bases from V and 3 from J, leaving 9 bases between them. The CDR3 has 13 amino acids. The germline V gene encodes CDR1 MGHDK and CDR2 SYGVNS. The CDR3 is CASRGQFNQPQHF. CDR3 DNA sequence: TGTGCCAGCAGAGGACAGTTCAATCAGCCCCAGCATTTT.

This chain links TRBV5-1 with TRBJ2-7; D not resolved. The CDR3 has 14 amino acids. The V gene's germline CDR1 is SGHRS and CDR2 YFSETQ. V lost 2 bases and J 4 bases, leaving 13 bases between the germline ends. DNA for the CDR3: TGCGCCAGCAGCTTTATGGGCCCCCCATACGAGCAGTACTTC. Residues: CASSFMGPPYEQYF. The full variable domain, rest sourced from reference TRBV5-1 and TRBJ2-7, is KAGVTQTPRYLIKTRGQQVTLSCSPISGHRSVSWYQQTPGQGLQFLFEYFSETQRNKGNFPGRFSGRQFSNSRSEMNVSTLELGDSALYLCASSFMGPPYEQYFGPGTRLTVT.